This record concerns one TCR beta chain sequence. What it binds is not known. An end of the junction does not agree with germline; a read error may underlie this. The entry originates in a study of PD-1 blockade in mismatch repair-deficient tumors. General study points: Tumor-resident clones, often absent from pretreatment blood, expanded after pembrolizumab and then contracted.

The CDR3 totals 13 residues. The V gene's germline CDR1 is MNHNS and CDR2 SASEGT. Mismatch repair deficiency was confirmed in all patients, by PCR or immunohistochemistry. TCRs were sequenced from a few patients responding to pembrolizumab. Profiling relied on immunoSEQ multiplex PCR, and the TCRdb table lists in-frame clones only, not all of them. The data hold around 130,000 clones, with around nine tenths observed a single time. The sequencing used peripheral blood, collected 70 to 73 weeks after starting pembrolizumab. The J gene is TRBJ1-2, the V gene TRBV6-1, with unresolved D. The clonotype comes from an adult with mismatch repair-deficient cancer. Here the CDR3 DNA reads TGTGCCAGCAATGAACTCCAGGACTATGGCTACACCTTC. It codes for CASNELQDYGYTF.